Following are 9 T cell receptor beta chains from one sample sequenced in a study of long-term antiretroviral therapy in people with HIV. The authors ran the immunoSEQ assay, v3.0, at survey level. Clones were sequenced by immunoSEQ multiplex PCR, and TCRdb holds only the in-frame ones, with some missing. The sample carries approximately 17,000 clones, approximately 84% recorded once. The sample in question was unsorted PBMCs, obtained about 1.2 years before starting antiretroviral therapy. These receptors all come from a man aged 25-45 years with HIV.

V and J are TRBV5-5 and TRBJ1-3; weak D call: TRBD1 (5 bases). V was pared by 2 bases and J by 0 bases, with 12 bases between. Germline V gives CDR1 SGHKS, CDR2 YYEKEE (reference sequence). This CDR3 region has 16 residues. CDR3 amino acids: CASSLGVPLSGNTIYF. Here the CDR3 DNA reads TGTGCCAGCAGCTTAGGGGTCCCGCTCTCTGGAAACACCATATATTTT.

V usage is TRBV6-4 and J usage is TRBJ1-2, with D perhaps TRBD1 (5 bases). Trimming removed 3 bases at V and 4 bases at J, with 12 bases between. This CDR3 is built from 14 residues. Germline CDR1 reads MRHNA; CDR2 reads SNTAGT. This CDR3 reads CASSEMEGSYGYTF. The CDR3 bases are TGTGCCAGCAGTGAGATGGAGGGGTCCTATGGCTACACCTTC.

This clone was seen more than once but under ten times. This sequence joins TRBV5-6 and TRBJ2-7, with 8 bases that match TRBD2. This CDR3 comprises 17 residues. The germline gives CDR1 SGHDT, CDR2 YYEEEE. V trimming: 1 base; J trimming: 6 bases; junction bases outside the gene matches: 15. The CDR3 sequence is CASSLPSGSNRVGEQYF. The CDR3 DNA follows: TGTGCCAGCAGCTTGCCGAGCGGGAGTAATCGAGTGGGCGAGCAGTACTTC.

This CDR3 is CASYPGGERKLFF. The CDR3 DNA sequence: TGTGCCTCGTACCCAGGCGGGGAGAGAAAACTGTTTTTT. J is TRBJ1-4 and V is TRBV30; D uncertain. The germline gives CDR1 GTSNPN, CDR2 SVGIG (reference sequence). The CDR3 sequence is 13 residues long. V lost 7 bases and J 10 bases, leaving 19 bases between the germline ends.

The chain recombines TRBV2 with TRBJ2-5, with 8 nucleotides matching TRBD2. Losses at the gene ends were 1 base for V and 4 bases for J; bases not matched to a gene: 8. The CDR3 is 16 amino acids. CDR1 and CDR2 from the germline V gene are SNHLY and FYNNEI. In DNA, the CDR3 is TGTGCCAGCAGTGAAGGCCAAGCGGGAGTGGGAGAGACCCAGTACTTC. The encoded protein is CASSEGQAGVGETQYF. Full variable domain (outside the CDR3, taken from reference TRBV2 and TRBJ2-5): EPEVTQTPSHQVTQMGQEVILRCVPISNHLYFYWYRQILGQKVEFLVSFYNNEISEKSEIFDDQFSVERPDGSNFTLKIRSTKLEDSAMYFCASSEGQAGVGETQYFGPGTRLLVL.

The chain has TRBV6-1 and TRBJ2-3; TRBD2 matches at 8 bases. The length of the CDR3 is 14 residues. V shed 1 base, J shed 3 bases, and the junction held 0 bases outside the gene matches. CDR1 is MNHNS and CDR2 is SASEGT in the germline V gene. The CDR3 reads CASSEGLATDTQYF. CDR3 in DNA: TGTGCCAGCAGTGAAGGACTAGCGACAGATACGCAGTATTTT.

The chain employs TRBV28 and TRBJ2-7, with D tentatively TRBD2 (6 bases). The germline CDR1 and CDR2 sequences are MDHEN and SYDVKM. Trimming took 5 bases from V and 6 from J, leaving 17 bases between them. The length of the CDR3 is 14 residues. CDR3 protein: CASSHSRRASEQYF. CDR3 nucleotide sequence: TGTGCCAGCAGTCACAGCAGGAGGGCCTCCGAGCAGTACTTC.

This chain links TRBV25-1 with TRBJ2-7, with D possibly being TRBD2 (6 bases). Looked up from germline, CDR1 is MGHDK and CDR2 is SYGVNS. V lost 6 bases and J lost 0, with 15 bases in between. This CDR3 spans 15 amino acids. Here the CDR3 reads CASSAPGLSSYEQYF. Here the CDR3 DNA reads TGTGCCAGCAGCGCTCCGGGACTCAGCTCCTACGAGCAGTACTTC.

This clone has a handful of counts. This rearrangement joins TRBV6-1 to TRBJ2-6, with D possibly being TRBD2 (6 bases). V was shortened by 3 bases and J by 2 bases, with 8 bases between the two germline ends. Per the germline V gene, CDR1 is MNHNS and CDR2 is SASEGT. The CDR3 totals 15 residues. CDR3 loop: CASSDWGAGANVLTF. In DNA form, the CDR3 reads TGTGCCAGCAGTGATTGGGGGGCTGGGGCCAACGTCCTGACTTTC.